The rows below give T cell receptor beta chains drawn from one sample of a study of T cell responses to AZD1222 COVID-19 vaccine. The repertoire was sequenced with immunoSEQ multiplex PCR; TCRdb's copy has only in-frame clones and lacks some. The sample consists of about 140,000 clones, around nine tenths of them appearing once. This material consisted of peripheral blood, taken on day 0 of AZD1222 vaccination. These receptors were collected from an adult in good health. The CDR3 runs from the conserved cysteine through the conserved F or W. The order of the fields is CDR3 protein, CDR3 DNA, J gene, clone size, V gene, D gene. The D gene is left open where the match is weak. A clone size is listed for some rows: how often the clone was seen (once, few, many), or a class if it is expanded.

cdr3_aa: CASSRDRTTDTQYF
cdr3_nt: TGTGCCAGCAGTCGGGACAGGACCACAGATACGCAGTATTTT
j_call: TRBJ2-3
clone_size: NA
v_call: TRBV2
d_call: TRBD1

cdr3_aa: CASSTHTDTQYF
cdr3_nt: TGTGCCAGCAGTACCCACACAGATACGCAGTATTTT
j_call: TRBJ2-3
clone_size: few
v_call: TRBV27
d_call: NA

cdr3_aa: CASSIPGANTGELFF
cdr3_nt: TGTGCCAGCAGTATCCCAGGTGCGAACACCGGGGAGCTGTTTTTT
j_call: TRBJ2-2
clone_size: once
v_call: TRBV27
d_call: NA

cdr3_aa: CSVAELPPADTQYF
cdr3_nt: TGCAGCGTTGCCGAGCTCCCCCCGGCAGATACGCAGTATTTT
j_call: TRBJ2-3
clone_size: NA
v_call: TRBV29-1
d_call: NA

cdr3_aa: CASSLYGPNPEAFF
cdr3_nt: TGTGCCAGCAGCTTGTACGGTCCCAACCCTGAAGCTTTCTTT
j_call: TRBJ1-1
clone_size: NA
v_call: TRBV7-9
d_call: NA

cdr3_aa: CASSSPIKDRGYEQYF
cdr3_nt: TGTGCCAGCAGTTCGCCCATCAAGGACAGGGGCTACGAGCAGTACTTC
j_call: TRBJ2-7
clone_size: once
v_call: TRBV27
d_call: TRBD1

cdr3_aa: CASSLRGTGANEKLFF
cdr3_nt: TGTGCCAGCAGCTTAAGGGGGACGGGGGCTAATGAAAAACTGTTTTTT
j_call: TRBJ1-4
clone_size: NA
v_call: TRBV7-8
d_call: NA

cdr3_aa: CASSPRDRGRKETQYF
cdr3_nt: TGCGCCAGCAGCCCTCGGGACAGGGGGCGTAAAGAGACCCAGTACTTC
j_call: TRBJ2-5
clone_size: NA
v_call: TRBV5-1
d_call: TRBD1

cdr3_aa: CASSKLWGPGLANTGELFF
cdr3_nt: TGTGCCAGCAGCAAATTGTGGGGACCGGGACTAGCGAACACCGGGGAGCTGTTTTTT
j_call: TRBJ2-2
clone_size: NA
v_call: TRBV7-9
d_call: TRBD2

cdr3_aa: CATSRGDREAGYTF
cdr3_nt: TGTGCCACCAGCAGAGGGGACAGGGAGGCCGGCTACACCTTC
j_call: TRBJ1-2
clone_size: NA
v_call: TRBV15
d_call: TRBD1